The TCR beta chain under discussion was sequenced for a study of T cell repertoires in cytomegalovirus infection (dated by TCRdb to between 2019 and 2020). About the full investigation: Alongside well-studied HLA-B-restricted epitopes, the peptide stimulations were aimed at recently identified HLA-C-restricted CMV epitopes, whose presentation resists viral immunomodulation. Because public TCR beta signatures pointed to carriage of CMV infection together with the matching HLA type, the HLA type of each donor mattered for the analysis. The paper as a whole reports these results and caveats: The ex vivo response was dominated by HLA-C-restricted CMV-specific TCR beta clonotypes, and the single most frequent clonotype in two of eight donors was supplied by these HLA-C-restricted clonotypes. Cumulative frequency of public TCR beta family members discriminated carriers of CMV infection plus the relevant HLA type in this cohort and an independent 352-donor cohort.

Sequencer: Illumina HiSeq 1500. The public sequencing data were trimmed at Q25 with fastp and processed into clonotypes with MiXCR by TCRdb, which kept only in-frame beta chains. One record per CDR3 amino acid sequence lists the most common genes and DNA. The sample table contains 230,000 or so distinct CDR3 sequences; only one count was recorded for about 40% of them. The top ten constitute about 60% of the sample. Cut back by 5 bases and 0 bases, the V and J ends lie 5 bases apart. The CDR3 covers 12 residues, taking in both the cysteine and the phenylalanine. Only the CDR3 part of the read is kept: 36 bases, read in frame from the first base. The germline V gene yields SGHVS for CDR1 and FQNEAQ for CDR2. The treatment or condition tag for this specimen amounts to: in vitro stimulation with specific CMV peptide epitopes to enrich CMV-specific T cells. This clonotype was detected a few times. The antigen this receptor binds is unknown. Base qualities were left out, and no much larger clone turns up one base away.

Specimen: CD8+ T cells from cultured PBMCs, collected from culture after CMV antigen stimulation. In this chain, TRBV7-8 is recombined with TRBJ2-7; the D gene assignment is perhaps TRBD1 or TRBD2, with each matching 5 bases. The sequence derives from a human donor in good health (CMV status not recorded). Some clones in this sample may be carry-over from other donors' samples. For the CDR3, the sequence is CASSGTSYEQYF. At the DNA level, the sequence is TGTGCCAGCAGCGGGACCTCCTACGAGCAGTACTTC. With the rest looked up from the reference TRBV7-8 and TRBJ2-7 genes rather than sequenced, the full variable domain is GAGVSQSPRYKVAKRGQDVALRCDPISGHVSLFWYQQALGQGPEFLTYFQNEAQLDKSGLPSDRFFAERPEGSVSTLKIQRTQQEDSAVYLCASSGTSYEQYFGPGTRLTVT.